These 2 T cell receptor beta chains originate from one sample sequenced in a study of blood T cell repertoires in COVID-19. Using immunoSEQ multiplex PCR, the repertoire was profiled, and TCRdb retains in-frame clones only, with some absent. This sample yields 150,000 to 180,000 clones, of which about 80% are seen a single time; 29% belongs to the top ten. Sequencing was done on a sample of peripheral blood. These receptors were taken from a woman aged 60 to 75 with acute or convalescent COVID-19.

The chain couples TRBV18 to TRBJ1-3; no firm D call. The CDR3 extends over 16 amino acids. Germline V gives CDR1 KGHSH, CDR2 LQKENI. V lost 2 bases and J 0 bases, leaving 11 bases between the germline ends. This CDR3 reads CASSPYGILSGNTIYF. CDR3 DNA: TGTGCCAGCTCACCATACGGGATCCTCTCTGGAAACACCATATATTTT.

V is TRBV5-8 and J is TRBJ1-5; weak D call: TRBD1 (5 bases). Trimming left V 0 bases short and J 0 bases short, with 13 bases between. Per germline, CDR1 SGHTS and CDR2 YDEGEE. This CDR3 region has 17 residues. CDR3 region: CASSLGTGGSSNQPQHF. The CDR3 DNA follows: TGTGCCAGCAGCTTGGGGACGGGGGGATCTAGCAATCAGCCCCAGCATTTT. Variable domain in full (rest from reference TRBV5-8 and TRBJ1-5): EAGVTQSPTHLIKTRGQQATLRCSPISGHTSVYWYQQALGLGLQFLLWYDEGEERNRGNFPPRFSGRQFPNYSSELNVNALELEDSALYLCASSLGTGGSSNQPQHFGDGTRLSIL.